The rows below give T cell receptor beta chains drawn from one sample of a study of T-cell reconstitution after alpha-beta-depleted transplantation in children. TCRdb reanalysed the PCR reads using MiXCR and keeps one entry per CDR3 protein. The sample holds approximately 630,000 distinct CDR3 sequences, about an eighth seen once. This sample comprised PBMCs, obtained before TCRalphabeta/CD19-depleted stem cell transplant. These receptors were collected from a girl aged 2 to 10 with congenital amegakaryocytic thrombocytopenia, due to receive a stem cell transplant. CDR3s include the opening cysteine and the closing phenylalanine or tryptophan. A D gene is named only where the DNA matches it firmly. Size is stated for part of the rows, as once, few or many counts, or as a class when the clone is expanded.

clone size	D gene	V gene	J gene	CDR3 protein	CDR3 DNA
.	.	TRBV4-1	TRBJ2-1	CLSLKCIIQVRRIEFF	TGCCTCTCCCTTAAATGCATTATCCAAGTCCGGCGAATAGAGTTCTTC
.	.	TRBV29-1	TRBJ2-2	CSVSRRGKAGELFF	TGCAGCGTTTCCCGGAGAGGAAAGGCCGGGGAGCTGTTTTTT
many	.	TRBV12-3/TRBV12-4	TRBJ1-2	CASSRWDGGYTF	TGTGCCAGCAGTAGGTGGGACGGTGGCTACACCTTC
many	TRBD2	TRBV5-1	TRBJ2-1	CASSLALLRRGSSNEQFF	TGCGCCAGCAGCTTGGCCCTCTTGCGGCGCGGGAGTTCCAATGAGCAGTTCTTC
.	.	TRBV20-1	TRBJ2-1	CSARDRSANSYNEQFF	TGCAGTGCTAGAGATAGAAGCGCAAACTCCTACAATGAGCAGTTCTTC
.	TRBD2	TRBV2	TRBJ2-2	CASSDLAGDTGELFF	TGTGCCAGCAGTGACCTAGCGGGAGACACCGGGGAGCTGTTTTTT
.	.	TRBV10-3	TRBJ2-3	CAISESASPDTQYF	TGTGCCATCAGTGAGTCCGCCTCTCCAGATACGCAGTATTTT
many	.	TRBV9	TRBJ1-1	CASSVVNTEAFF	TGTGCCAGCAGCGTAGTAAACACTGAAGCTTTCTTT
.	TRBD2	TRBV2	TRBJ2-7	CASRRLAGSLYEQYF	TGTGCCAGCAGGAGACTAGCGGGAAGTCTATACGAGCAGTACTTC
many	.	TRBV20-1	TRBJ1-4	CSATPGGATNEKLFF	TGCAGTGCTACGCCGGGAGGGGCAACTAATGAAAAACTGTTTTTT
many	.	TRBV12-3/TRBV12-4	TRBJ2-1	CASSLAGGWYNEQFF	TGTGCCAGCAGTTTAGCGGGAGGATGGTACAATGAGCAGTTCTTC
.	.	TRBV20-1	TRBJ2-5	CSARGGLGYQETQYF	TGCAGTGCTCGAGGGGGATTGGGTTACCAAGAGACCCAGTACTTC
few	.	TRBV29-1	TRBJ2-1	CRLGHNEQFF	TGCAGATTAGGACACAATGAGCAGTTCTTC
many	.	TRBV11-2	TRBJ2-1	CASSTTGTPYNEQFF	TGTGCCAGCAGCACCACAGGGACTCCTTACAATGAGCAGTTCTTC
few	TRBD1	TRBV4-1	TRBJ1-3	CASSQGQGRNTIYF	TGCGCCAGCAGCCAAGGACAGGGAAGAAACACCATATATTTT
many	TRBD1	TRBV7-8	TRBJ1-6	CASKDRVSPLHF	TGTGCCAGCAAGGACAGGGTTTCACCCCTCCACTTT
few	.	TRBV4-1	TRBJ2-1	CASSQDSGGLYNEQFF	TGCGCCAGCAGCCAAGATTCCGGGGGATTATACAATGAGCAGTTCTTC
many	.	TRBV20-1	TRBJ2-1	CSAVEHNEQFF	TGCAGTGCCGTCGAACACAATGAGCAGTTCTTC
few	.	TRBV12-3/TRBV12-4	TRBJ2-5	CASLNERSLNPTTQYF	TGTGCCAGCTTGAACGAGAGGTCCCTCAATCCTACGACCCAGTACTTC
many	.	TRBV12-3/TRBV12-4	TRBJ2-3	CASSRTPSTDTQYF	TGTGCCAGCAGTCGGACTCCTAGCACAGATACGCAGTATTTT
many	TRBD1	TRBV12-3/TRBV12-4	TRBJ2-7	CASRDRSSYEQYF	TGTGCCAGCAGGGACAGGAGCTCCTACGAGCAGTACTTC
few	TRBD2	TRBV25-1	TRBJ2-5	CASSELGLQETQYF	TGTGCCAGCAGTGAATTGGGACTACAAGAGACCCAGTACTTC
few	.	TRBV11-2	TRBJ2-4	CASSHRVAVAIAKNIQYF	TGTGCCAGCAGCCACCGGGTTGCGGTGGCTATAGCCAAAAACATTCAGTACTTC
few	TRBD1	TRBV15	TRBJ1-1	CATSRGDRGRTTEAFF	TGTGCCACCAGCAGAGGGGACAGGGGGCGAACCACTGAAGCTTTCTTT
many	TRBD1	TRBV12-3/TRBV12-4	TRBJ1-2	CASSFSGGPRLLYGYTF	TGTGCCAGCAGTTTTTCAGGGGGCCCTCGACTGCTCTATGGCTACACCTTC
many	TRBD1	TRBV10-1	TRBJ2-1	CASSETGPGTDNEQFF	TGCGCCAGCAGTGAAACTGGGCCCGGGACAGACAATGAGCAGTTCTTC
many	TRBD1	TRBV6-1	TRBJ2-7	CASTFGTDTWNEQYF	TGTGCCAGCACCTTCGGGACAGATACTTGGAACGAGCAGTACTTC
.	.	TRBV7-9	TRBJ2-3	CASSPKPPRTDTQYF	TGTGCCAGCAGCCCCAAGCCCCCCCGCACAGATACGCAGTATTTT
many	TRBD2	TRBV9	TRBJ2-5	CASSPRLAGVETQYF	TGTGCCAGCAGCCCTCGACTAGCGGGAGTCGAGACCCAGTACTTC
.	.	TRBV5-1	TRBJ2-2	CASSHRPAGTFDTGELFF	TGCGCCAGCAGCCACCGCCCGGCGGGGACCTTCGACACCGGGGAGCTGTTTTTT
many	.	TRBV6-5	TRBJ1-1	CASSLIQGEAFF	TGTGCCAGCAGCTTAATACAGGGTGAAGCTTTCTTT
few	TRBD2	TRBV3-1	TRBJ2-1	CASSQHLPPGGRSSGRDNEQFF	TGTGCCAGCAGCCAACATCTCCCCCCTGGCGGGAGATCTAGCGGGCGAGACAATGAGCAGTTCTTC
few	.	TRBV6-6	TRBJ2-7	CASTYSSEQYF	TGTGCCAGCACTTATAGCTCCGAGCAGTACTTC
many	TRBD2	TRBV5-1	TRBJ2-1	CASQRDAYNEQFF	TGCGCCAGTCAGCGGGATGCCTACAATGAGCAGTTCTTC
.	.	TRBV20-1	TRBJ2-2	CSATGFANTGELFF	TGCAGTGCTACTGGGTTCGCGAACACCGGGGAGCTGTTTTTT
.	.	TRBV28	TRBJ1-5	CAGKKGYSNQPQHF	TGTGCCGGAAAGAAGGGGTATAGCAATCAGCCCCAGCATTTT
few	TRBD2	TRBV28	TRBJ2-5	CASSPTSGDQETQYF	TGTGCCAGCAGCCCGACTAGCGGGGACCAAGAGACCCAGTACTTC
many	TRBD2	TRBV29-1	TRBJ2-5	CSVVEREGQETQYF	TGCAGCGTTGTTGAGCGGGAGGGCCAAGAGACCCAGTACTTC
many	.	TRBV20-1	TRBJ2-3	CSASILRGGDTQYF	TGCAGTGCTAGCATCTTAAGAGGGGGAGATACGCAGTATTTT
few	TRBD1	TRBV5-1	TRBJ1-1	CASSWDGQGNTEAFF	TGCGCCAGCAGCTGGGATGGACAGGGCAACACTGAAGCTTTCTTT
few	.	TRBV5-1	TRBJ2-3	CASSSEGADTQYF	TGCGCCAGCAGCTCCGAGGGAGCGGATACGCAGTATTTT
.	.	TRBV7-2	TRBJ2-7	CASSSRGGTVTYDQYF	TGTGCCAGCAGCTCTAGGGGGGGGACGGTTACCTACGACCAGTACTTC
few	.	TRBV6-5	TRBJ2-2	CASSYRAGNTGELFF	TGTGCCAGCAGTTACCGAGCGGGGAACACCGGGGAGCTGTTTTTT
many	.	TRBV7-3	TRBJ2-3	CASSSFSGSTDTQYF	TGCGCCAGCAGCTCTTTTAGCGGTAGCACAGATACGCAGTATTTT
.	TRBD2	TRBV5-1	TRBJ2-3	CASSLGLGAGDAYTQYF	TGCGCCAGCAGCCTTGGCCTAGGGGCGGGAGACGCTTATACGCAGTATTTT
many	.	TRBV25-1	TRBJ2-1	CASSEYGSRRPNEQFF	TGTGCCAGCAGTGAATATGGCAGCCGAAGGCCCAATGAGCAGTTCTTC
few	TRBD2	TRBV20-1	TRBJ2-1	CSVNPGTSGIGSIEQFF	TGCAGTGTAAATCCCGGGACTAGCGGGATTGGCTCAATCGAGCAGTTCTTC
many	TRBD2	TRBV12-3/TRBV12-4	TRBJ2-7	CASASSGTIYEQYF	TGTGCCTCCGCCTCTAGCGGAACTATCTACGAGCAGTACTTC
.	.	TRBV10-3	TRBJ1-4	CAISESGTSNEKLFF	TGTGCCATCAGTGAATCGGGGACTTCTAATGAAAAACTGTTTTTT
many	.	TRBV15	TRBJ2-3	CATSVVGGSTDTQYF	TGTGCCACCAGCGTCGTCGGAGGTAGCACAGATACGCAGTATTTT
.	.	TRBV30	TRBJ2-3	CAWSEGNTDTQYF	TGTGCCTGGAGTGAGGGGAACACAGATACGCAGTATTTT
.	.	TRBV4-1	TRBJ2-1	CASSPGVASFLSFKFF	TGCGCCAGCAGTCCCGGCGTTGCTAGTTTCTTAAGTTTTAAGTTCTTC
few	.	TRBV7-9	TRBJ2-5	CASSLRTVQETQYF	TGTGCCAGCAGCTTAAGGACAGTCCAAGAGACCCAGTACTTC
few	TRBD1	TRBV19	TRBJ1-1	CASIPDRGTTEAFF	TGTGCCAGTATTCCCGACAGGGGGACCACTGAAGCTTTCTTT
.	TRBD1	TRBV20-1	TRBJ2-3	CSAQWTGPDTQNF	TGCAGTGCTCAATGGACAGGGCCAGATACGCAGAATTTT
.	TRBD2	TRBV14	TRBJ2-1	CASSHGLARHEQFF	TGTGCCAGCAGCCACGGACTAGCGCGTCATGAGCAGTTCTTC
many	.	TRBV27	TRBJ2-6	CASSDRTSGANVLTF	TGTGCCAGCAGTGACAGGACGTCTGGGGCCAACGTCCTGACTTTC
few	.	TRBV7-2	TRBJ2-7	CASSASWGSEQYF	TGTGCCAGCAGCGCCTCTTGGGGGTCCGAGCAGTACTTC
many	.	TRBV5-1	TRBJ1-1	CASSSYTDRNTEAFF	TGCGCCAGCAGCTCCTATACCGACAGGAACACTGAAGCTTTCTTT